The 10 T cell receptor beta chains listed next were all sequenced from one sample in a study of blood T cell repertoires in COVID-19. TCRdb's table, derived via immunoSEQ multiplex PCR, lists solely in-frame clones and lacks some. The repertoire holds 63,000 or so clones, with around 90% as singletons. The source material was peripheral blood. Receptors originate from a human donor in a cohort sampled during active COVID-19.

The chain has TRBV2 and TRBJ2-7; possibly TRBD2 for D (6 bases). The V gene's germline CDR1 is SNHLY and CDR2 FYNNEI. V was pared by 4 bases and J by 3 bases, with 19 bases between. This CDR3 comprises 16 residues. The CDR3 DNA reads as TGTGCCAGCAGTGGGGTCGGGCGGGACCCCGTCTACGAGCAGTACGTC. Its protein product is CASSGVGRDPVYEQYV.

This sequence joins TRBV5-5 and TRBJ1-1; D remains ambiguous. With 0 bases removed from V and 3 bases from J, the gap between germline ends came to 6 bases. Germline CDR1 is SGHKS and CDR2 is YYEKEE (reference sequence). This CDR3 has 13 amino acids. DNA of the CDR3: TGTGCCAGCAGCTTGGATCTTTACACTGAAGCTTTCTTT. It yields the protein CASSLDLYTEAFF.

The rearrangement joins TRBV27 to TRBJ2-2; TRBD2 matches at 12 bases. CDR1 MNHEY and CDR2 SMNVEV come from the germline V gene (reference sequence). V lost 3 bases and J lost 6; bases outside the gene matches: 5. The CDR3 has 16 amino acids. The CDR3 sequence: CASSFFLAGGAGELFF. The CDR3 DNA reads as TGTGCCAGCAGTTTTTTCCTAGCGGGAGGGGCCGGGGAGCTGTTTTTT.

The rearrangement joins TRBV2 to TRBJ2-2; D gene unclear. This CDR3 is built from 10 residues. The germline V gene encodes CDR1 SNHLY and CDR2 FYNNEI. Trimming pared 6 bases from V and 8 bases from J, leaving 4 bases between. This chain's CDR3 is CASREGELFF. DNA of the CDR3: TGTGCCAGCAGAGAGGGGGAGCTGTTTTTT.

The chain is built from TRBV24-1 and TRBJ2-2, with 13 bases aligning to TRBD2. The CDR3 is 19 residues long. Germline V gene sequence: CDR1 KGHDR, CDR2 SFDVKD. The trim removed 1 base at V and 4 bases at J, leaving 8 bases unmatched. The CDR3 reads CATSDFNHGTSGITGELFF. DNA of the CDR3: TGTGCCACCAGTGATTTCAATCACGGGACTAGCGGGATCACCGGGGAGCTGTTTTTT.

This chain links TRBV6-4 with TRBJ2-5; 9 nucleotides line up with TRBD2. V shed 4 bases and J 1 base; nucleotides not matched to a gene: 4. There are 15 residues in the CDR3. Germline V gene data show CDR1 as MRHNA and CDR2 as SNTAGT. The CDR3 reads CASSVSSGVQETQYF. DNA of the CDR3: TGTGCCAGCAGTGTGTCTAGCGGGGTCCAAGAGACCCAGTACTTC.

J is TRBJ1-1 and V is TRBV14, with a tentative D call TRBD1 (5 bases). Per germline, CDR1 SGHDN and CDR2 FVKESK. V was trimmed by 1 base and J by 4 bases, leaving 7 bases between them. The CDR3 is made up of 13 amino acids. CDR3: CASSQVGGTEAFF. The CDR3 DNA sequence: TGTGCCAGCAGCCAAGTGGGGGGCACTGAAGCTTTCTTT.

The V call is TRBV6-5, the J call TRBJ2-6; TRBD2 is a possible D gene (6 bases). V was clipped by 10 bases and J by 0 bases, with 13 bases between them. Looked up from germline, CDR1 is MNHEY and CDR2 is SVGAGI. This CDR3 has 15 amino acids. CDR3 residues: CATGGRNSGANVLTF. In DNA form, the CDR3 reads TGTGCCACCGGGGGACGGAACTCTGGGGCCAACGTCCTGACTTTC.

This chain links TRBV2 with TRBJ2-5; TRBD1 matches 11 bases. Germline trimming cut 4 bases from V and 4 bases from J; bases unmatched to any gene: 5. The CDR3 runs 15 residues. In germline, CDR1 is SNHLY, CDR2 FYNNEI. CDR3 in amino acids: CASSGDRGGGETQYF. Here the CDR3 DNA reads TGTGCCAGCAGTGGGGACAGGGGGGGCGGAGAGACCCAGTACTTC.

This clone was seen just once. The chain joins TRBV18 to TRBJ1-1, with a weak D call TRBD1 (6 bases). V was clipped by 1 base and J by 8 bases, with 14 bases between them. CDR1 KGHSH and CDR2 LQKENI come from the germline V gene. The CDR3 runs to 14 residues. The CDR3 loop reads CASSPRDRPLEAFF. The CDR3 DNA follows: TGTGCCAGCTCACCACGTGACAGGCCCCTAGAAGCTTTCTTT.